The rows below give T cell receptor beta chains drawn from one sample of a study of shared clonotypes between healthy human individuals. Method: immunoSEQ multiplex PCR; TCRdb's copy keeps in-frame clones and lacks some. Of approximately 2,300,000 clones in the sample, 85% to 95% were seen once. Sequenced input: naive CD4+ T cells from PBMCs. These receptors all stem from a man aged 18 to 35 in good health. Some clones in this sample may be carry-over from other donors' samples. CDR3s include the opening cysteine and the closing phenylalanine or tryptophan. The D gene is left open where the match is weak. Expanded clones get a size class; other rows say once, few or many, or leave the size out.

clone size | D gene | J gene | V gene | CDR3 protein | CDR3 DNA
NA | NA | TRBJ2-5 | TRBV6-1 | CASSEAGRTTAETQYF | TGTGCCAGCAGTGAAGCGGGGAGGACCACCGCAGAGACCCAGTACTTC
NA | NA | TRBJ1-2 | TRBV28 | CASSFPDGTPQARGYTF | TGTGCCAGCAGTTTCCCGGACGGGACACCCCAGGCGAGAGGCTACACCTTC
NA | NA | TRBJ2-2 | TRBV7-9 | CASRPGAAAANTGELFF | TGTGCCAGCAGACCCGGGGCAGCCGCCGCGAACACCGGGGAGCTGTTTTTT
NA | TRBD2 | TRBJ2-5 | TRBV5-1 | CASSLGLAGLETQYF | TGCGCCAGCAGCTTGGGACTAGCGGGACTAGAGACCCAGTACTTC
NA | TRBD1 | TRBJ2-7 | TRBV28 | CASTEETGGSYEQYF | TGTGCCAGCACCGAAGAGACAGGGGGATCCTACGAGCAGTACTTC
once | TRBD2 | TRBJ2-2 | TRBV18 | CASSPTSGGVGNTGELFF | TGTGCCAGCTCACCTACTAGCGGAGGCGTCGGGAACACCGGGGAGCTGTTTTTT
NA | TRBD1 | TRBJ1-2 | TRBV5-4 | CASSLGGTASYYGYTF | TGTGCCAGCAGCTTAGGGGGGACAGCAAGTTACTATGGCTACACCTTC
NA | NA | TRBJ1-6 | TRBV11-2 | CASSLGVSGSPLHF | TGTGCCAGCAGCTTAGGGGTTTCGGGTTCACCCCTCCACTTT
NA | NA | TRBJ2-1 | TRBV5-1 | CASSGGGLVGNEQFF | TGCGCCAGCAGCGGGGGCGGTTTAGTTGGCAATGAGCAGTTCTTC
NA | TRBD2 | TRBJ2-1 | TRBV28 | CASRGVAGYNEQFF | TGTGCCAGCAGGGGGGTAGCGGGTTACAATGAGCAGTTCTTC
NA | NA | TRBJ2-3 | TRBV28 | CASSEAGFAPDTQYF | TGTGCCAGCAGTGAAGCAGGTTTTGCGCCAGATACGCAGTATTTT
NA | TRBD1 | TRBJ1-1 | TRBV28 | CASSSGTGTLQTEAFF | TGTGCCAGCAGTTCCGGGACAGGGACGCTTCAGACTGAAGCTTTCTTT
NA | NA | TRBJ1-1 | TRBV5-1 | CASSLGDTLLEAFF | TGCGCCAGCAGCTTGGGGGACACCCTGCTTGAAGCTTTCTTT
NA | NA | TRBJ2-7 | TRBV2 | CASSDEKQYF | TGTGCCAGCAGTGACGAAAAGCAGTACTTC